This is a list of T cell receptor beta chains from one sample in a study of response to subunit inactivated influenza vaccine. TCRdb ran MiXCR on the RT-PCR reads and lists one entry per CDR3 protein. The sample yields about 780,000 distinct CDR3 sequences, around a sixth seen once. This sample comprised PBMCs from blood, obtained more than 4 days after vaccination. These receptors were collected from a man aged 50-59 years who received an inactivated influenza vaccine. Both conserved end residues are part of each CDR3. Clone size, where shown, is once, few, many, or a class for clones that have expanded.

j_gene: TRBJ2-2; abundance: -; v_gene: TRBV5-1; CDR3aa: CASSLNSAATGELFF
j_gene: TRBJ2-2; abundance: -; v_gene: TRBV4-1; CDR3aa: CASSSEEELFF
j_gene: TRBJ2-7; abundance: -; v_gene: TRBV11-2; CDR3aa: CASSLVAGLYEQYF
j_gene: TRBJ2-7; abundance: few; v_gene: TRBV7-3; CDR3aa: CASSLIYGISYEQYF
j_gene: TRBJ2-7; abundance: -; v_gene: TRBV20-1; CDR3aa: CSTAPNSYEQYF
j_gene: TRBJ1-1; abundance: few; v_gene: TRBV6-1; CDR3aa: CASSADRGSTEAFF
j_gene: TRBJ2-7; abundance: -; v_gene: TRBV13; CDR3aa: CASSVGLCLYEQYF
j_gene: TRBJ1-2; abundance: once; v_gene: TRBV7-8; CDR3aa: CASSLSDMIDGYTF
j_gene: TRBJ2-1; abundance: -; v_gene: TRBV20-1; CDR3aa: CSARPRRTAGGPNEQFF
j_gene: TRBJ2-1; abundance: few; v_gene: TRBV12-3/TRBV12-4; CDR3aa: CASSAVGFNEQFF
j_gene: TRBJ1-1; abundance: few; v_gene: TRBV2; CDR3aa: CASAGQGMNTEAFF
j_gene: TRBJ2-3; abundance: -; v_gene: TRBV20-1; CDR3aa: CSAVRESTDTQYF
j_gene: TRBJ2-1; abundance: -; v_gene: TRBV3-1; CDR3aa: CASSQVFGGGRDHNEQFF
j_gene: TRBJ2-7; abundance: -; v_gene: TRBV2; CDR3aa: CASSPPSDSYEQYF
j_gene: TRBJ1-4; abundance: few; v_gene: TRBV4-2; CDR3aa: CASSQEAEKLFF
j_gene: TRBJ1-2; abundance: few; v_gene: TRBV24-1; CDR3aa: CATSLSYGYTF
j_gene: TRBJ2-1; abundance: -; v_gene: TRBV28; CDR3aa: CASSFLSRGQDYNEQFF
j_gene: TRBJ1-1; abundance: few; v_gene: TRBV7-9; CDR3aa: CASIKGIEAFF
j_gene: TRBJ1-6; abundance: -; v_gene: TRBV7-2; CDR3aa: CASSSLYNSPLHF
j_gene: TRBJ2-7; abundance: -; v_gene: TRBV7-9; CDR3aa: CASSVGGIYEQYF
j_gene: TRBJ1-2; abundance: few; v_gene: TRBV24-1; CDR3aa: CATSEPIYGYTF
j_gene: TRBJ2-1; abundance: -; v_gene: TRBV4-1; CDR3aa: CASRQPGRGGYNEQFF
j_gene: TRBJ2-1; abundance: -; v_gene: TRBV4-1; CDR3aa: CASSHGTSGAYNEQFF
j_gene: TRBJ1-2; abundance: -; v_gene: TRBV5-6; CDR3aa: CASSPDRGLYYGYTF
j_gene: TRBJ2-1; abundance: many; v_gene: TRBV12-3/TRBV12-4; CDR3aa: CASSTSGAYNEQFF
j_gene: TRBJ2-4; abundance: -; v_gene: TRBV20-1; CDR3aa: CSATDNLAKNIQYF
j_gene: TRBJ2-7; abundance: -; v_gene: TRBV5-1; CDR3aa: CASSLSSGRGYEQYF
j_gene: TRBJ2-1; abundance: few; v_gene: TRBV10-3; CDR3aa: CAISESTGSYNEQFF
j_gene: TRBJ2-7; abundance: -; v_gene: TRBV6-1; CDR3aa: CASRRKWEQYF
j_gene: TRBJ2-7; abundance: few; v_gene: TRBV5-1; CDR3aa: CASSLALAGEGEQYF
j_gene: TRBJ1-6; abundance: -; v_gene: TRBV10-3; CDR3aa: CAIADRVGYNSPLHF
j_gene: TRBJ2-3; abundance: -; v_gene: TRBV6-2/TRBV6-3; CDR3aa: CASRGLAANTDTQYF
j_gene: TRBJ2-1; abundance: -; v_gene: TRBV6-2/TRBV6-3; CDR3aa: CASSYTARTSGRTNEQFF
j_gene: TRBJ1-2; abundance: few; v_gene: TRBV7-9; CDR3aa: CASIGPGEYGYTF
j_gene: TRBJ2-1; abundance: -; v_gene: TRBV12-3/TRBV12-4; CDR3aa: CASSPGLYINEQFF
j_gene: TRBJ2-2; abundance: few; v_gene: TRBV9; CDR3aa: CASSVATLAGVTGELFF
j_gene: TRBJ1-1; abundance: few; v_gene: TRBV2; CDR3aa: CASSTYRGGRTEAFF
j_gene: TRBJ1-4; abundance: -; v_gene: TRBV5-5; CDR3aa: CASKGSSGEKLFF
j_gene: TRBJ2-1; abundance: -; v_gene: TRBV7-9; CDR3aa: CASSGTSGSSEQFF
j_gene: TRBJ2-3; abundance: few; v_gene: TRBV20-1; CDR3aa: CSLLGSTSTDTQYF
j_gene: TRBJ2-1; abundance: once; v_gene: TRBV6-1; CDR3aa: CASRSSGSYEQFF
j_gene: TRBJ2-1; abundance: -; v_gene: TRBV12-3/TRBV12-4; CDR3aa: CASRTDRNNEQFF
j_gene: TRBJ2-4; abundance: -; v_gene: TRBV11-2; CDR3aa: CASSRIAGGRQNIQYF
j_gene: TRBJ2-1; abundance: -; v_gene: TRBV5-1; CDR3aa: CASSLAGGGRARNEQFF
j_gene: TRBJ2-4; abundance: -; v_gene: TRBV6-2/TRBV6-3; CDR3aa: CASTRGGLSLAKNIQYF
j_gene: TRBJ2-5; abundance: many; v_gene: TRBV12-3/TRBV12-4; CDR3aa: CASSPGPSQETQYF
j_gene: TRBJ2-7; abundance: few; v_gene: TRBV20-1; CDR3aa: CSARDPGLAGYEQYF
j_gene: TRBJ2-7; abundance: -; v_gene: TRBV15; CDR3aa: CATSQGRDSLYEQYF
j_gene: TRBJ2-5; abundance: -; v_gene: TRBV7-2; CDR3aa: CASRNGGSETQYF
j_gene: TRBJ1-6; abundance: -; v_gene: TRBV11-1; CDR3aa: CASSLAGLGLSSYNSPLHF
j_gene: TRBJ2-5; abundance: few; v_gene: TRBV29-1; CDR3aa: CSVLSGGETQYF
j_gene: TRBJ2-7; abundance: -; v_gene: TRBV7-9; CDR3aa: CASSLAGTTLYEQYF
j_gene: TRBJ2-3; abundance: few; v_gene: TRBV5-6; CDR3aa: CASSSSTPGQGGLLSDTQYF
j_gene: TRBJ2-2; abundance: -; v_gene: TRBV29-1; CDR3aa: CSVDALNTGELFF
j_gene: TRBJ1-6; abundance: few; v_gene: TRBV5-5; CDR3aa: CASSLDWSRVRNSPLHF
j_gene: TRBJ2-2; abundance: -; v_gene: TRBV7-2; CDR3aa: CASSLALASGRAVGELFF